The next 28 T cell receptor beta chains were all read from a single sample in a study of blood T cell repertoires in COVID-19. The repertoire was sequenced with immunoSEQ multiplex PCR; TCRdb's copy has only in-frame clones and lacks some. Of under 300,000 clones listed, about nine tenths are singletons. The source material was peripheral blood. The receptors originated from a woman aged 25 to 45 with COVID-19, enrolled during active disease.

This chain links TRBV28 with TRBJ1-1; D is ambiguous. The germline CDR1 and CDR2 sequences are MDHEN and SYDVKM. Trimming left V 2 bases short and J 5 bases short, with 15 bases between. The CDR3 loop spans 15 amino acids. CDR3 sequence reads: CASSLHTARQTEAFF. The CDR3 bases are TGTGCCAGCAGTTTACACACAGCCCGCCAAACTGAAGCTTTCTTT.

V is TRBV30 and J is TRBJ1-3; TRBD1 aligns across 8 bases. The V and J ends lost 2 bases and 8 bases, in that order; junction bases with no gene match: 11. The CDR3 length is 15 residues. CDR1 GTSNPN and CDR2 SVGIG come from the germline V gene (reference sequence). This chain's CDR3 is CAWSSYAGGRDTIYF. As DNA, the CDR3 is TGTGCCTGGAGTTCCTATGCAGGGGGCAGAGACACCATATATTTT.

V gene TRBV7-6 combines with J gene TRBJ2-5; D unclear. CDR1 and CDR2 (germline): SGHVS, FNYEAQ. Trimming cost V 6 bases and J 3 bases, with 17 bases left between them. This CDR3 has 15 amino acids. The CDR3 nucleotides read TGTGCCAGCAGTTCCCGGTACCGCGGTGAAGAGACCCAGTACTTC. Amino acid sequence: CASSSRYRGEETQYF. Combining the CDR3 with reference TRBV7-6 and TRBJ2-5 gives the whole variable domain GAGVSQSPRYKVTKRGQDVALRCDPISGHVSLYWYRQALGQGPEFLTYFNYEAQQDKSGLPNDRFSAERPEGSISTLTIQRTEQRDSAMYRCASSSRYRGEETQYFGPGTRLLVL.

The CDR3, as DNA: TGTGCCAGCAGCCCTGACAGGGGACAGGGGCCCCAGCATTTT. Encoded protein: CASSPDRGQGPQHF. The chain uses TRBV3-1 (or the pseudogene TRBV3-2) and TRBJ1-5; 9 nucleotides agree with TRBD1. The junction had 7 bases not matched to a gene; V was cut back by 4 bases and J by 9 bases. This CDR3 contains 14 residues. The germline CDR1 and CDR2 sequences are LGHDT and YNNKEL (reference sequence).

The V and J genes are TRBV10-2 and TRBJ1-5; D perhaps matches TRBD1 (6 bases). CDR3 length: 15 amino acids. Germline V gene sequence: CDR1 WSHSY, CDR2 SAAADI. The V gene lost 3 bases and the J gene lost 4 bases, with 13 bases spanning the gap. The CDR3 spells CASSDMGHRNQPQHF. The CDR3 DNA reads TGCGCCAGCAGTGATATGGGACACCGGAATCAGCCCCAGCATTTT.

In DNA form, the CDR3 reads TGTGCCAGCCGGGGTGGCGGGGGCCGTTCAGATACGCAGTATTTT. Its translation: CASRGGGGRSDTQYF. The chain has TRBV2 and TRBJ2-3; tentatively, D is TRBD2 (7 bases). This CDR3 spans 15 amino acids. The V end lost 8 bases, the J end lost 4 bases, and 19 bases lay between the germline ends. Germline V CDR1 and CDR2: SNHLY, FYNNEI. Full variable domain (outside the CDR3, taken from reference TRBV2 and TRBJ2-3): EPEVTQTPSHQVTQMGQEVILRCVPISNHLYFYWYRQILGQKVEFLVSFYNNEISEKSEIFDDQFSVERPDGSNFTLKIRSTKLEDSAMYFCASRGGGGRSDTQYFGPGTRLTVL.

The V gene is TRBV9, the J gene TRBJ1-2; D remains ambiguous. The germline CDR1 and CDR2 sequences are SGDLS and YYNGEE. The CDR3 contains 15 residues. V lost 0 bases and J 3 bases, leaving 12 bases between the germline ends. CDR3 residues: CASSVEFRGDYGYTF. The CDR3 nucleotides read TGTGCCAGCAGCGTAGAGTTTCGGGGTGACTATGGCTACACCTTC. The variable domain in full, with the rest retrieved from reference TRBV9 and TRBJ1-2, is DSGVTQTPKHLITATGQRVTLRCSPRSGDLSVYWYQQSLDQGLQFLIQYYNGEERAKGNILERFSAQQFPDLHSELNLSSLELGDSALYFCASSVEFRGDYGYTFGSGTRLTVV.

This clone was seen just once. J is TRBJ2-1 and V is TRBV3-1 (or the pseudogene TRBV3-2); 8 bases line up with TRBD2. After removal of 2 bases from V and 8 bases from J, the junction contained 8 bases not matched to a gene. The CDR3 runs 15 residues. The germline V gene has CDR1 LGHDT and CDR2 YNNKEL (reference sequence). The CDR3 loop reads CASSQTGGAWDEQFF. In DNA, the CDR3 is TGTGCCAGCAGCCAAACCGGGGGGGCCTGGGATGAGCAGTTCTTC.

The chain links TRBV14 to TRBJ2-7; no firm D call. Germline loops: CDR1 SGHDN, CDR2 FVKESK. The CDR3 consists of 12 residues. The V end lost 8 bases, the J end lost 3 bases, and 11 bases lay between the germline ends. CDR3 protein: CASRGANYEQYF. CDR3 DNA sequence: TGTGCCAGCCGAGGAGCGAACTACGAGCAGTACTTC.

The chain combines TRBV18 with TRBJ1-1; a possible D gene is TRBD1 (6 bases). Per the germline V gene, CDR1 is KGHSH and CDR2 is LQKENI. Trimming pared 0 bases from V and 2 bases from J, leaving 19 bases between. This CDR3 spans 18 amino acids. The CDR3 sequence: CASSPPSQGLALNTEAFF. The CDR3 DNA is TGTGCCAGCTCACCACCTTCACAGGGCTTGGCACTAAACACTGAAGCTTTCTTT.

This clone showed up just a few times. V usage is TRBV20-1 and J usage is TRBJ1-5; weak D call: TRBD1 (5 bases). Germline loops: CDR1 DFQATT, CDR2 SNEGSKA (reference sequence). With 3 bases removed from V and 2 bases from J, the gap between germline ends came to 11 bases. This CDR3 is built from 14 residues. Here the CDR3 reads CSASKAGGNQPQHF. The CDR3, as DNA: TGCAGTGCTAGTAAGGCGGGGGGCAATCAGCCCCAGCATTTT.

The V and J genes are TRBV28 and TRBJ2-7; TRBD1 matches 8 bases. The germline CDR1 and CDR2 sequences are MDHEN and SYDVKM. The CDR3 has 15 amino acids. The J segment lost 2 bases and the V segment lost 1 base, leaving 4 bases of the junction unmatched. DNA for the CDR3: TGTGCCAGCAGTTTATCAGGGGGCGGGACCTACGAGCAGTACTTC. Its protein is CASSLSGGGTYEQYF.

In this sample, this clone turned up a few times. The chain employs TRBV28 and TRBJ1-2; weak D call: TRBD1 (6 bases). This CDR3 comprises 15 residues. Germline V gene lookup returns CDR1 MDHEN and CDR2 SYDVKM. Trimming shortened V by 3 bases and J by 7 bases, and 18 bases separated the two germline ends. This CDR3 reads CASSFPTGTIGGYTF. The CDR3 DNA sequence: TGTGCCAGCAGTTTCCCTACCGGGACAATCGGTGGCTACACCTTC.

A single count supports this clone. V gene TRBV19 combines with J gene TRBJ1-5; TRBD1 might be the D (6 bases). V lost 1 base and J 2 bases, leaving 6 bases between the germline ends. CDR1 is LNHDA and CDR2 is SQIVND in the germline V gene (reference sequence). The CDR3 runs 14 residues. In DNA, the CDR3 is TGTGCCAGTAGTATAGCAGGGGGCAATCAGCCCCAGCATTTT. Amino acids: CASSIAGGNQPQHF.

The count of this clone is one. The gene calls are TRBV29-1 and TRBJ1-6; 7 nucleotides align to TRBD1. CDR3 size: 13 residues. The ends lost 7 bases at V and 7 bases at J; junction bases unmatched: 7. The germline CDR1 and CDR2 sequences are SQVTM and ANQGSEA. Written as DNA, the CDR3 is TGCAGCGGTAGGGACAGCGACAATTCACCCCTCCACTTT. It is translated as CSGRDSDNSPLHF.

This clone has more than one count but fewer than ten. This sequence joins TRBV7-9 and TRBJ2-7, with D unresolved. CDR3 length: 12 amino acids. CDR1 is SEHNR and CDR2 is FQNEAQ in the germline V gene (reference sequence). Trimming took off 3 bases at V and 3 bases at J, with 6 bases between the two ends. The chain's CDR3 is CASSLTGYEQYF. As DNA, the CDR3 is TGTGCCAGCAGCTTGACGGGCTACGAGCAGTACTTC.

The V and J genes are TRBV4-1 and TRBJ1-2, with D possibly being TRBD1 (6 bases). The CDR3 has 16 residues. Germline V gives CDR1 MGHRA, CDR2 YSYEKL. V was pared by 4 bases and J by 4 bases, with 19 bases between. The chain's CDR3 is CASSRSPSDRFYGYTF. The CDR3 nucleotides are TGCGCCAGCAGCCGCAGCCCCTCGGACAGATTCTATGGCTACACCTTC.

The chain carries TRBV5-1 and TRBJ2-4, with 7 bases fitting TRBD1. CDR3 length equals 16 residues. Unmatched junction bases numbered 13, after V lost 4 bases and J lost 6 bases. Germline V lookup: CDR1 SGHRS, CDR2 YFSETQ. Here the CDR3 DNA reads TGCGCCAGCAGCCCTACCCGGGACAGTGGGGCAAACATTCAGTACTTC. This codes for CASSPTRDSGANIQYF. Using reference TRBV5-1 and TRBJ2-4 for the parts outside the CDR3, the full variable domain is KAGVTQTPRYLIKTRGQQVTLSCSPISGHRSVSWYQQTPGQGLQFLFEYFSETQRNKGNFPGRFSGRQFSNSRSEMNVSTLELGDSALYLCASSPTRDSGANIQYFGAGTRLSVL.

This clone was counted only a few times. This chain links TRBV19 with TRBJ2-2, with D maybe TRBD1 (6 bases). Germline CDR1 reads LNHDA; CDR2 reads SQIVND (reference sequence). V dropped 9 bases and J dropped 1 base, with 15 bases sitting between them. The CDR3 has 15 residues. The CDR3 region has the DNA TGTGCCAGCCGAGACAGGCCATTGAACACCGGGGAGCTGTTTTTT. It codes for CASRDRPLNTGELFF.

The V gene is TRBV7-8, the J gene TRBJ2-5; TRBD2 aligns across 7 bases. Looked up from germline, CDR1 is SGHVS and CDR2 is FQNEAQ. The CDR3 runs to 15 residues. The ends lost 3 bases at V and 2 bases at J; junction bases unmatched: 6. CDR3 amino acids: CASSFIGRGQETQYF. The CDR3, as DNA: TGTGCCAGCAGCTTTATCGGGCGGGGGCAAGAGACCCAGTACTTC.

This chain links TRBV6-2 or TRBV6-3 with TRBJ2-3, with TRBD1 matching over 7 bases. V lost 5 bases and J lost 1; bases outside the gene matches: 6. The CDR3 runs 15 residues. Germline assignment: CDR1 MNHEY and CDR2 SVGEGT. In DNA form, the CDR3 reads TGTGCCAGCAGTCCAAGACAGGGTGGCACAGATACGCAGTATTTT. It codes for CASSPRQGGTDTQYF.

A few counts support this clone. The rearrangement joins TRBV10-1 to TRBJ2-1, with 7 bases aligning to TRBD2. The CDR3 contains 12 residues. The trim removed 4 bases at V and 10 bases at J, leaving 4 bases unmatched. Germline CDR1 and CDR2: WNHNN and SYGVQD (reference sequence). The CDR3 spells CASSGQGGEQFF. CDR3 DNA sequence: TGCGCCAGCAGTGGGCAGGGAGGGGAGCAGTTCTTC.

This chain links TRBV7-2 with TRBJ2-1; no reliable D call. Germline V gives CDR1 SGHTA, CDR2 FQGNSA. V lost 1 base, J lost 4 bases, and 14 bases lay in between. The CDR3 has 16 amino acids. The CDR3 sequence is CASSLGHSRWYNEQFF. For the CDR3, the DNA is TGTGCCAGCAGCTTAGGTCACTCCCGGTGGTACAATGAGCAGTTCTTC.

This chain links TRBV9 with TRBJ2-3, with D perhaps matching TRBD1 (6 bases). This CDR3 spans 14 amino acids. From germline, CDR1 is SGDLS and CDR2 YYNGEE. V was shortened by 2 bases and J by 6 bases, with 13 bases between the two germline ends. Here the CDR3 DNA reads TGTGCCAGCAGCGTGGACAGCCTCTCGGATACGCAGTATTTT. Encoded protein: CASSVDSLSDTQYF.

V usage is TRBV10-1 and J usage is TRBJ1-5; 7 positions match TRBD1. From germline, CDR1 is WNHNN and CDR2 SYGVQD (reference sequence). V gave up 4 bases and J gave up 3 bases; unmatched junction bases: 12. The CDR3 has 17 amino acids. DNA for the CDR3: TGCGCCAGCAGTGGAGATTTAGGGGGCTCTTTCAATCAGCCCCAGCATTTT. Its translation: CASSGDLGGSFNQPQHF.

The chain employs TRBV7-6 and TRBJ2-5; 11 nucleotides align to TRBD2. CDR1 SGHVS and CDR2 FNYEAQ come from the germline V gene. V was pared by 1 base and J by 5 bases, with 12 bases of the junction left unmatched. The CDR3 has 18 residues. The CDR3 sequence: CASSLDAPRLAGFETQYF. In DNA form, the CDR3 reads TGTGCCAGCAGCTTAGATGCCCCCAGACTAGCGGGGTTTGAGACCCAGTACTTC.

The V and J genes are TRBV10-1 and TRBJ2-7, with a possible D match to TRBD1 (6 bases). In germline, CDR1 is WNHNN, CDR2 SYGVQD (reference sequence). The CDR3 extends over 14 amino acids. V lost 3 bases to trimming and J lost 5 bases, with 14 bases between them. This chain's CDR3 is CASSEDRWKNEQYF. DNA for the CDR3: TGCGCCAGCAGTGAAGACAGGTGGAAAAACGAGCAGTACTTC.

In this sample, this clone turned up once. The gene calls are TRBV6-5 and TRBJ2-7, with TRBD2 identical over 10 bases. V shed 6 bases, J shed 3 bases, and the junction held 5 bases outside the gene matches. Germline V gives CDR1 MNHEY, CDR2 SVGAGI. The CDR3 runs 14 residues. Written as DNA, the CDR3 is TGTGCCAGCAGCTTCGGACTAGCGGACTACGAGCAGTACTTC. It encodes CASSFGLADYEQYF.